This is a list of T cell receptor beta chains from one sample in a study of chemoradiotherapy in HPV16-positive cancers. Libraries were prepared by immunoSEQ multiplex PCR; TCRdb keeps only in-frame clonotypes and omits some of them. The sample includes some 20,000 clones, more than 75% seen only once; the top ten take 3% to 4%. Material: blood, obtained from a patient who underwent chemoradiotherapy. These receptors were obtained from a human donor with HPV-associated anogenital cancer. Each CDR3 is given with its conserved first and last residue. A D gene is named only where the DNA matches it firmly. Part of the rows lack a size; the others show once, few, many or a class for expanded clones.

j_call | v_call | d_call | clone_size | cdr3_aa | cdr3_nt
TRBJ2-2 | TRBV11-3 | NA | NA | CASSLGDTGELFF | TGTGCCAGCAGCTTAGGGGACACCGGGGAGCTGTTTTTT
TRBJ1-6 | TRBV5-5 | TRBD1 | NA | CASSLARTGDSPLHF | TGTGCCAGCAGCTTGGCTCGGACAGGAGATTCACCCCTCCACTTT
TRBJ2-7 | TRBV7-9 | NA | NA | CASSPWEAAPYEQYF | TGTGCCAGCAGCCCCTGGGAAGCGGCCCCCTACGAGCAGTACTTC
TRBJ2-2 | TRBV9 | NA | once | CASSVGGLNTGELFF | TGTGCCAGCAGCGTAGGGGGTCTGAACACCGGGGAGCTGTTTTTT
TRBJ1-4 | TRBV7-9 | NA | NA | CASSLQDIGVFF | TGTGCCAGCAGCTTGCAGGATATAGGGGTGTTTTTT
TRBJ1-6 | TRBV28 | TRBD1 | NA | CASRLRTGISPLHF | TGTGCCAGCAGACTTCGGACAGGGATTTCACCCCTCCACTTT
TRBJ2-1 | TRBV2 | TRBD2 | NA | CASRISGGNEQFF | TGTGCCAGCAGAATCAGCGGGGGCAATGAGCAGTTCTTC
TRBJ1-4 | TRBV9 | NA | NA | CASSGRDTATNEKLFF | TGTGCCAGCAGCGGGAGGGACACCGCAACTAATGAAAAACTGTTTTTT
TRBJ1-6 | TRBV7-9 | NA | NA | CASSLEGNSPLHF | TGTGCCAGCAGCTTAGAAGGGAATTCACCCCTCCACTTT
TRBJ2-7 | TRBV7-9 | TRBD1 | NA | CASSADRDRGAGEQYF | TGTGCCAGCAGCGCCGACCGGGACAGGGGCGCAGGCGAGCAGTACTTC
TRBJ1-5 | TRBV2 | NA | NA | CASRGGERQPQHF | TGTGCCAGCAGAGGGGGGGAGCGTCAGCCCCAGCATTTT
TRBJ1-4 | TRBV5-5 | TRBD1 | once | CASSSTGTAHEKLFF | TGTGCCAGCAGCTCGACCGGGACAGCGCACGAAAAACTGTTTTTT
TRBJ1-2 | TRBV10-3 | NA | NA | CAISEWEVYGYTF | TGTGCCATCAGTGAGTGGGAAGTCTATGGCTACACCTTC
TRBJ1-1 | TRBV10-3 | NA | NA | CAISENGGRGAFF | TGTGCCATCAGTGAAAATGGAGGGAGGGGAGCTTTCTTT
TRBJ2-5 | TRBV14 | NA | NA | CASSQDLWGTQYF | TGTGCCAGCAGCCAAGATCTTTGGGGGACCCAGTACTTC
TRBJ2-2 | TRBV28 | NA | NA | CASSFYPPRTGELFF | TGTGCCAGCAGTTTTTACCCTCCCCGAACCGGGGAGCTGTTTTTT
TRBJ2-7 | TRBV7-3 | NA | NA | CASSPSSWDEQYF | TGTGCCAGCAGCCCTAGCTCCTGGGACGAGCAGTACTTC
TRBJ1-6 | TRBV19 | TRBD1 | NA | CASSIGNRGGSYNSPLHF | TGTGCCAGTAGTATCGGTAACAGGGGAGGCTCCTATAATTCACCCCTCCACTTT
TRBJ1-2 | TRBV28 | NA | NA | CASSPAAQGQYGYTF | TGTGCCAGCAGCCCCGCGGCCCAGGGCCAGTATGGCTACACCTTC
TRBJ1-1 | TRBV5-1 | NA | NA | CASTETGGLGTEAFF | TGCGCCAGCACGGAGACAGGCGGATTGGGCACTGAAGCTTTCTTT
TRBJ2-1 | TRBV6-5 | TRBD2 | NA | CASISSGASEPFF | TGTGCCAGCATTTCAAGCGGGGCCAGCGAACCGTTCTTC
TRBJ2-2 | TRBV19 | NA | NA | CASSTFTANTGELFF | TGTGCCAGTAGTACGTTTACAGCGAACACCGGGGAGCTGTTTTTT
TRBJ2-7 | TRBV7-8 | TRBD2 | NA | CASSSGTRSYEQYF | TGTGCCAGCAGCTCCGGGACTAGGTCGTACGAGCAGTACTTC
TRBJ2-1 | TRBV11-2 | TRBD2 | NA | CASSLGAGGYNEQFF | TGTGCCAGCAGCTTAGGAGCGGGGGGATACAATGAGCAGTTCTTC
TRBJ2-5 | TRBV2 | NA | NA | CASSEVRAEETQYF | TGTGCCAGCAGTGAAGTGAGGGCGGAGGAGACCCAGTACTTC
TRBJ2-1 | TRBV27 | NA | NA | CASSFSTGSYNEQFF | TGTGCCAGCAGTTTTTCAACAGGTAGCTACAATGAGCAGTTCTTC
TRBJ1-6 | TRBV11-2 | TRBD1 | NA | CASSPGQGARSPLHF | TGTGCCAGCAGCCCGGGACAGGGGGCGCGTTCACCCCTCCACTTT
TRBJ2-7 | TRBV5-4 | NA | NA | CASSLDENSYEQYF | TGTGCCAGCAGCTTGGACGAAAACTCCTACGAGCAGTACTTC
TRBJ1-2 | TRBV18 | TRBD1 | NA | CASSPGTAGDGYTF | TGTGCCAGCTCACCAGGGACAGCCGGGGATGGCTACACCTTC
TRBJ2-1 | TRBV10-3 | NA | NA | CAISDVGYNEQFF | TGTGCCATCAGTGATGTCGGGTACAATGAGCAGTTCTTC
TRBJ1-5 | TRBV7-9 | NA | NA | CASSRTVDQPQHF | TGTGCCAGCAGCAGGACAGTTGATCAGCCCCAGCATTTT
TRBJ2-3 | TRBV5-4 | TRBD2 | NA | CASSLGGGPRTDTQYF | TGTGCCAGCAGCTTGGGGGGGGGTCCTCGCACAGATACGCAGTATTTT
TRBJ1-5 | TRBV27 | TRBD1 | few | CATRGRTGDNQPQHF | TGTGCCACCAGAGGGAGGACAGGGGACAATCAGCCCCAGCATTTT
TRBJ1-4 | TRBV9 | TRBD1 | NA | CASSRTGVINEKLFF | TGTGCCAGCAGCCGGACAGGGGTGATTAATGAAAAACTGTTTTTT
TRBJ2-1 | TRBV6-1 | TRBD2 | NA | CASSEVLAGGPYEQFF | TGTGCCAGCAGTGAAGTACTAGCGGGGGGGCCGTATGAGCAGTTCTTC
TRBJ1-2 | TRBV5-6 | NA | few | CASSLGPSDGYTF | TGTGCCAGCAGCTTGGGCCCCTCGGATGGCTACACCTTC
TRBJ2-5 | TRBV11-2 | NA | NA | CASSPRIQETQYF | TGTGCCAGCAGCCCACGGATCCAAGAGACCCAGTACTTC
TRBJ2-7 | TRBV5-4 | NA | few | CASSLSGAEIYEQYF | TGTGCCAGCAGCTTGTCTGGGGCGGAGATCTACGAGCAGTACTTC
TRBJ1-6 | TRBV7-2 | NA | NA | CASSSSQSSYNSPLHF | TGTGCCAGCAGCTCTTCACAGAGCTCCTATAATTCACCCCTCCACTTT
TRBJ2-1 | TRBV14 | TRBD2 | NA | CASSQTSGGPLDEQFF | TGTGCCAGCAGCCAGACTAGCGGGGGGCCCTTGGATGAGCAGTTCTTC
TRBJ2-2 | TRBV2 | TRBD1 | NA | CASSRSGGLNTGELFF | TGTGCCAGCAGCAGATCAGGGGGCTTGAACACCGGGGAGCTGTTTTTT
TRBJ1-1 | TRBV5-4 | TRBD1 | NA | CAGSRQGSTEAFF | TGTGCCGGTTCTAGACAGGGAAGCACTGAAGCTTTCTTT
TRBJ2-3 | TRBV21-1 | NA | NA | CASSKEGTGATITDTQYF | TGTGCCAGCAGCAAAGAGGGGACGGGGGCCACAATCACAGATACGCAGTATTTT
TRBJ2-7 | TRBV7-2 | NA | NA | CASSLAQGGGEQYF | TGTGCCAGCAGCTTAGCGCAGGGGGGGGGCGAGCAGTACTTC
TRBJ1-2 | TRBV5-6 | TRBD1 | NA | CASSLAGTGKGNYGYTF | TGTGCCAGCAGCTTGGCAGGGACAGGGAAGGGGAACTATGGCTACACCTTC
TRBJ1-6 | TRBV5-1 | TRBD1 | NA | CASSLVQGGIDSPLHF | TGCGCCAGCAGCTTGGTTCAGGGGGGGATAGATTCACCCCTCCACTTT
TRBJ1-6 | TRBV19 | NA | NA | CASSIGRSPLHF | TGTGCCAGTAGTATAGGGAGATCACCCCTCCACTTT
TRBJ1-5 | TRBV4-2 | NA | NA | CASSQDLLQPQHF | TGTGCCAGCAGCCAAGACCTTCTGCAGCCCCAGCATTTT
TRBJ2-1 | TRBV4-1 | TRBD2 | few | CASSQEPSGGAYNEQFF | TGCGCCAGCAGCCAAGAGCCCAGCGGGGGGGCCTACAATGAGCAGTTCTTC
TRBJ1-5 | TRBV19 | NA | NA | CASTEPEQDTFGNQPQHF | TGTGCCAGTACCGAGCCGGAACAGGATACCTTTGGCAATCAGCCCCAGCATTTT
TRBJ2-1 | TRBV6-5 | NA | NA | CASSYSNNNEQFF | TGTGCCAGCAGTTACTCGAATAACAATGAGCAGTTCTTC
TRBJ2-7 | TRBV7-2 | TRBD1 | NA | CASSTDQGAVSEQYF | TGTGCCAGCAGCACAGACCAGGGGGCCGTCTCCGAGCAGTACTTC